The subject of this entry is one T cell receptor (beta chain). Libraries were prepared by immunoSEQ multiplex PCR; TCRdb keeps only in-frame clonotypes and omits some of them. The sample has approximately 18,000 clones; over 75% are singletons. The sample belongs to a study of OX40 agonist ivuxolimab in advanced cancers. Study details: Patients got intravenous ivuxolimab at 0.01 to 10 mg/kg every 2 weeks.

V was pared by 5 bases and J by 5 bases, with 12 bases between. The CDR3 is 13 amino acids. Germline CDR1 is SGHVS and CDR2 is FQNEAQ. Sequencing was performed on CD4+ or CD8+ T cells sorted from blood, taken in a trial of the OX40 agonist ivuxolimab. The chain uses TRBV7-8 and TRBJ2-5, with D tentatively TRBD1 or TRBD2 (5 bases each). This sequence was found in an adult with an advanced solid tumor such as melanoma, head and neck, liver or kidney cancer. The CDR3 DNA reads TGTGCCAGCAGCGGGGACCTAGGGGAGACCCAGTACTTC. Translating gives CASSGDLGETQYF.